Listed here are 14 T cell receptor beta chains from one sample, sequenced in a study of shared clonotypes between healthy human individuals. As defined, naive CD8 cells were CD45RO-negative and positively selected for CCR7, with terminally differentiated effector memory CD45RA+ cells excluded. Sequenced by immunoSEQ multiplex PCR; TCRdb stores in-frame clones only, minus some. The sample lists some 580,000 clones; 98% were seen once. Sequenced sample: naive CD8+ T cells sorted from blood. These receptors all stem from a man aged 25-45 years in good health.

The J gene is TRBJ2-1, the V gene TRBV5-4; D unresolved. V was cut by 1 base and J by 6 bases, with 5 bases left in between. In germline, CDR1 is SGHNT, CDR2 YYREEE (reference sequence). This CDR3 is built from 12 residues. CDR3 sequence (DNA): TGTGCCAGCAGCTTGATTAGCAATGAGCAGTTCTTC. Protein: CASSLISNEQFF.

The rearrangement joins TRBV29-1 to TRBJ2-7; 12 nucleotides agree with TRBD1. The CDR3 contains 14 residues. Trimming removed 3 bases from V and 5 bases from J; junction bases left unmatched: 5. Germline lookup yields CDR1 SQVTM and CDR2 ANQGSEA. CDR3 amino acids: CSVDGGQGAHEQYF. In DNA form, the CDR3 reads TGCAGCGTTGACGGGGGACAGGGGGCACACGAGCAGTACTTC.

The rearrangement links TRBV27 to TRBJ2-7; 11 positions agree with TRBD2. The CDR3 consists of 15 residues. The germline V gene has CDR1 MNHEY and CDR2 SMNVEV (reference sequence). The V segment lost 8 bases and the J segment 2 bases; nucleotides outside the gene matches: 8. The CDR3 nucleotides read TGTGCCAGCCAGAGGCTAGCGGGAGGTGCCTACGAGCAGTACTTC. Translation gives CASQRLAGGAYEQYF.

The chain joins TRBV10-3 to TRBJ1-2; a possible D gene is TRBD1 (6 bases). Germline V lookup: CDR1 ENHRY, CDR2 SYGVKD. The germline V and J ends were trimmed by 2 bases and 8 bases, with 15 bases remaining between them. There are 14 residues in the CDR3. CDR3 in amino acids: CAISEEGGTNGYTF. For the CDR3, the DNA is TGTGCCATCAGTGAGGAGGGGGGTACGAACGGCTACACCTTC.

V usage is TRBV7-9 and J usage is TRBJ1-4, with D possibly being TRBD1 (5 bases). Germline V CDR1 and CDR2: SEHNR, FQNEAQ (reference sequence). V was pared by 5 bases and J by 8 bases, with 15 bases between. This CDR3 spans 14 amino acids. The CDR3: CASSPIEGWEKLFF. CDR3 in DNA: TGTGCCAGCAGCCCCATAGAGGGGTGGGAAAAACTGTTTTTT.

This chain links TRBV10-1 with TRBJ2-7; tentatively, D is TRBD2 (6 bases). The germline gives CDR1 WNHNN, CDR2 SYGVQD (reference sequence). The CDR3 spans 15 residues. Deletions cut 0 bases from V and 1 base from J, with 10 bases between. For the CDR3, the DNA is TGCGCCAGCAGTGAGTCGGCGGGGCCGTCCTACGAGCAGTACTTC. The encoded protein is CASSESAGPSYEQYF.

The J gene is TRBJ2-7, the V gene TRBV6-6, with 8 bases fitting TRBD1. The CDR3 sequence is 15 residues long. CDR1 is MNHNY and CDR2 is SVGAGI in the germline V gene (reference sequence). The V gene end was trimmed by 2 bases and the J gene end by 3 bases; junction bases not matched to a gene: 6. CDR3 DNA: TGTGCCAGCAGTTACCAGGGACAGGATTACTACGAGCAGTACTTC. It is translated as CASSYQGQDYYEQYF.

This rearrangement joins TRBV7-6 to TRBJ2-1; possible D gene TRBD1, 5 bases. V was pared by 5 bases and J by 7 bases, with 21 bases between. From germline, CDR1 is SGHVS and CDR2 FNYEAQ. There are 16 residues in the CDR3. DNA for the CDR3: TGTGCCAGCAGCCCCAGTGTGGGGCCTACTGGGAATGAGCAGTTCTTC. Protein sequence: CASSPSVGPTGNEQFF. The entire variable domain, with the rest obtained from reference TRBV7-6 and TRBJ2-1, is as follows: GAGVSQSPRYKVTKRGQDVALRCDPISGHVSLYWYRQALGQGPEFLTYFNYEAQQDKSGLPNDRFSAERPEGSISTLTIQRTEQRDSAMYRCASSPSVGPTGNEQFFGPGTRLTVL.

The rearrangement uses TRBV18 and TRBJ2-4; TRBD2 matches at 7 bases. The V and J ends lost 6 bases and 7 bases, in that order; junction bases with no gene match: 12. Per germline, CDR1 KGHSH and CDR2 LQKENI. CDR3 length equals 15 residues. This CDR3 is CASSLGLVLDNIQYF. The CDR3 DNA is TGTGCCAGCTCCCTCGGACTAGTACTCGATAACATTCAGTACTTC.

This clone came up once. The V gene is TRBV4-1, the J gene TRBJ1-3; no clear D gene. The V end lost 1 base, the J end lost 8 bases, and 12 bases lay between the germline ends. The germline V gene has CDR1 MGHRA and CDR2 YSYEKL. The CDR3 runs to 14 residues. CDR3 amino acids: CASSQVHAVDTIYF. For the CDR3, the DNA is TGCGCCAGCAGCCAAGTTCATGCAGTGGACACCATATATTTT.

A note on this clone: This sample also contains other DNA sequences that code for the same CDR3. The CDR3 region is CASSLGAGSYEQYF. As DNA, the CDR3 is TGTGCCAGCAGCTTGGGGGCAGGGTCCTACGAGCAGTACTTC. J is TRBJ2-7 and V is TRBV5-4; a possible D gene is TRBD1 (5 bases). Germline V gene sequence: CDR1 SGHNT, CDR2 YYREEE (reference sequence). The CDR3 consists of 14 residues. Trimming took 0 bases from V and 1 from J, leaving 8 bases between them.

The gene calls are TRBV28 and TRBJ1-2; D unresolved. From germline, CDR1 is MDHEN and CDR2 SYDVKM. This CDR3 has 17 amino acids. V lost 2 bases and J lost 3, with 19 bases in between. CDR3 residues: CASSLMQVTYLDYGYTF. The CDR3 region has the DNA TGTGCCAGCAGTTTAATGCAGGTTACCTACCTTGACTATGGCTACACCTTC.

This chain connects TRBV29-1 to TRBJ2-3; TRBD1 matches 10 bases. Per germline, CDR1 SQVTM and CDR2 ANQGSEA. J lost 5 bases, V lost 4 bases, and 6 bases had no gene match. The CDR3 loop spans 14 amino acids. CDR3 sequence reads: CSVVGTGVVDTQYF. In DNA, the CDR3 is TGCAGCGTTGTTGGGACAGGGGTTGTAGATACGCAGTATTTT.

This sequence joins TRBV28 and TRBJ2-7, with D perhaps matching TRBD1 (6 bases). Germline assignment: CDR1 MDHEN and CDR2 SYDVKM. The CDR3 covers 13 residues. The V end lost 7 bases, the J end lost 1 base, and 11 bases lay between the germline ends. The CDR3 loop is CASNHRVSYEQYF. The CDR3 bases are TGTGCCAGCAATCACAGGGTTTCCTACGAGCAGTACTTC.